This T cell receptor beta chain was identified in a study of T cells in Graves' hyperthyroidism and ophthalmopathy. Study-level background: Peripheral blood was taken when the disease was first diagnosed, before any treatment began. Findings of the study overall: Blood also held most thyroid clonotypes expanded beyond 0.001.

This clonotype was counted ten times or more. What it binds is not known. Cells are PBMCs isolated from roughly 10 ml of fresh blood. The source material, RNA transcripts, was used to amplify TCR beta CDR3 regions. The HTBI primer set served for first-round RT-PCR of the TCR CDR3. Using its own MiXCR run on the multiplex PCR reads, TCRdb lists one record per CDR3 protein. The sample lists some 760,000 distinct CDR3 sequences, roughly 15% occurring once. The length of the CDR3 is 15 residues. V lost 7 bases, J lost 3 bases, and 11 bases stayed unmatched. CDR1 and CDR2 (germline): SNHLY, FYNNEI. Material: blood. The receptor was derived from a woman between 18 and 29 years old with Graves' hyperthyroidism. The chain has TRBV2 and TRBJ2-7; 8 positions match TRBD1. The CDR3 DNA is TGTGCCAGCAAAAACATGGGGGACAGGAGCTACGAGCAGTACTTC. It is translated as CASKNMGDRSYEQYF.